A selection of T cell receptor beta chains follows, all from one sample in a study of cytomegalovirus exposure and HLA in healthy donors. Sequencing was performed with immunoSEQ multiplex PCR; in TCRdb, only in-frame clones are kept and a portion is missing. The sample has 150,000 to 200,000 clones. Input material: PBMCs. Receptor source: a boy between 10 and 17 years old in good health and CMV-seronegative. CDR3s include the opening cysteine and the closing phenylalanine or tryptophan. D genes are given only for firm matches.

d_call	j_call	v_call	cdr3_aa	cdr3_nt
NA	TRBJ1-1	TRBV5-1	CASQEEGEAFF	TGCGCCAGCCAAGAAGAGGGTGAAGCTTTCTTT
NA	TRBJ1-2	TRBV29-1	CSVDLTGTF	TGCAGCGTTGACCTGACTGGCACCTTC
NA	TRBJ2-7	TRBV6-5	CASSYSDRSTYEQYF	TGTGCCAGCAGTTACTCCGACAGGTCGACCTACGAGCAGTACTTC
NA	TRBJ2-7	TRBV28	CASSPPPYYEQYF	TGTGCCAGCAGCCCACCTCCGTACTACGAGCAGTACTTC
NA	TRBJ1-2	TRBV6-5	CASSYSRFAGDTF	TGTGCCAGCAGTTACTCGAGGTTTGCCGGTGACACCTTC
NA	TRBJ2-5	TRBV7-9	CASSLGSGETQYF	TGTGCCAGCAGCTTAGGGTCCGGGGAGACCCAGTACTTC
TRBD1	TRBJ2-7	TRBV7-7	CASSFQGAHEQYF	TGTGCTAGCAGCTTTCAGGGGGCCCACGAGCAGTACTTC
TRBD2	TRBJ2-3	TRBV25-1	CASSDDSGGYFTDTQYF	TGTGCCAGCAGTGACGACAGCGGGGGGTATTTCACAGATACGCAGTATTTT
TRBD1	TRBJ1-3	TRBV14	CASSHPARGQGNTIYF	TGTGCCAGCAGCCACCCCGCCAGGGGGCAAGGAAACACCATATATTTT
TRBD1	TRBJ1-1	TRBV10-2	CASTQGARRGEAFF	TGCGCCAGCACTCAGGGGGCGAGGAGAGGTGAAGCTTTCTTT
NA	TRBJ1-1	TRBV5-8	CASSPPQRARILSEAFF	TGTGCCAGCAGCCCCCCTCAGAGAGCCAGGATCCTCTCTGAAGCTTTCTTT
NA	TRBJ2-7	TRBV6-5	CASSYSGGIYEQYF	TGTGCCAGCAGTTACTCGGGGGGAATCTACGAGCAGTACTTC
TRBD1	TRBJ2-7	TRBV4-3	CASSITSGTGVSEQYF	TGCGCCAGCAGCATCACCTCCGGGACAGGGGTTTCCGAGCAGTACTTC
NA	TRBJ2-1	TRBV20-1	CSASGEQFF	TGCAGTGCTAGCGGTGAGCAGTTCTTC
NA	TRBJ2-7	TRBV7-8	CASSLYRVASPLEQYF	TGTGCCAGCAGCTTATACCGCGTGGCTAGCCCCCTCGAGCAGTACTTC
TRBD2	TRBJ2-2	TRBV11-2	CASSLAETSGGAHTGELFF	TGTGCCAGCAGCTTAGCCGAGACTAGCGGGGGGGCCCACACCGGGGAGCTGTTTTTT
NA	TRBJ1-1	TRBV18	CASSPRIIVEGESKAFF	TGTGCCAGCTCACCAAGGATAATTGTAGAGGGTGAAAGCAAAGCTTTCTTT
TRBD1	TRBJ1-2	TRBV5-1	CASSQEGQGTGGYTF	TGCGCCAGCAGCCAGGAGGGACAGGGAACGGGCGGCTACACCTTC
NA	TRBJ1-3	TRBV7-9	CASSENAGAGNTIYF	TGTGCCAGCAGCGAAAACGCCGGAGCCGGAAACACCATATATTTT
NA	TRBJ2-3	TRBV30	CAWSAIRADTQYF	TGTGCCTGGAGTGCGATTAGAGCAGATACGCAGTATTTT
NA	TRBJ2-1	TRBV7-9	CASSYGSGWGINEQFF	TGTGCCAGCAGTTATGGATCGGGGTGGGGTATTAATGAGCAGTTCTTC
NA	TRBJ2-7	TRBV19	CASTPTRGNEQYF	TGTGCCAGTACTCCGACACGGGGTAACGAGCAGTACTTC
NA	TRBJ1-1	TRBV2	CASSGGTGFPNTEAFF	TGTGCCAGCAGTGGAGGTACAGGGTTTCCAAACACTGAAGCTTTCTTT
NA	TRBJ1-1	TRBV6-5	CASKRYHRESEAFF	TGTGCCAGCAAGAGGTATCACAGGGAGTCTGAAGCTTTCTTT
NA	TRBJ1-1	TRBV7-9	CASSLGATEAFF	TGTGCCAGCAGCTTAGGAGCGACTGAAGCTTTCTTT
NA	TRBJ1-4	TRBV30	CAWSAQLGGSEKLFF	TGTGCCTGGAGTGCCCAGTTAGGAGGGAGTGAAAAACTGTTTTTT
TRBD1	TRBJ1-2	TRBV7-2	CASSPYTGDGYTF	TGTGCCAGCAGCCCTTACACAGGGGATGGCTACACCTTC
TRBD1	TRBJ2-1	TRBV4-1	CASSPTGGNEQFF	TGCGCCAGCAGCCCTACAGGGGGCAATGAGCAGTTCTTC
NA	TRBJ2-2	TRBV28	CASSLSRTGELFF	TGTGCCAGCAGTTTAAGTAGAACCGGGGAGCTGTTTTTT
TRBD1	TRBJ1-3	TRBV5-1	CASSFTGTGAGNTIYF	TGCGCCAGCAGCTTCACCGGGACAGGGGCTGGAAACACCATATATTTT
TRBD2	TRBJ2-7	TRBV7-3	CASSLGAGSGEQYF	TGTGCCAGCAGCTTAGGAGCGGGGTCTGGGGAGCAGTACTTC
NA	TRBJ1-2	TRBV5-4	CASSLRAGGNYGYTF	TGTGCCAGCAGCCTCCGGGCCGGGGGGAACTATGGCTACACCTTC
NA	TRBJ2-3	TRBV6-5	CASHPPGVDTQYF	TGTGCCAGCCATCCTCCAGGGGTAGATACGCAGTATTTT
TRBD1	TRBJ2-2	TRBV7-2	CASSPQTGQGIFGELFF	TGTGCCAGCAGCCCCCAAACGGGACAGGGCATATTCGGGGAGCTGTTTTTT
NA	TRBJ1-4	TRBV30	CAWRTPANEKLFF	TGTGCCTGGAGGACTCCGGCTAATGAAAAACTGTTTTTT
TRBD1	TRBJ1-1	TRBV5-6	CASSFLGQGARTEAFF	TGTGCCAGCAGCTTTCTGGGACAGGGGGCGAGGACTGAAGCTTTCTTT